This TCR beta chain was captured by sequencing in a study of cytomegalovirus exposure and HLA in healthy donors. Overall study results and limits: Later analysis demonstrated an association between a missense DCLRE1C variant and TCR beta V- and J-gene trimming. TCR beta V segments were, for the most part, productive about 87% or about 30% of the time in an earlier analysis. In a later analysis, donors in an Asian-associated ancestry cluster reportedly had fewer N-insertions in productive TCRs than the cohort mean.

This CDR3 has 15 amino acids. The J segment lost 4 bases and the V segment lost 5 bases, leaving 5 bases of the junction unmatched. CDR1 MDHEN and CDR2 SYDVKM come from the germline V gene. Concerning this clone: Its target is not known.

The study ran its PCR with 60 Vbeta and 13 Jbeta primers. Data came from immunoSEQ multiplex PCR; TCRdb stores just in-frame clones and leaves some out. The sample has fewer than 200,000 clones, 80% to 85% seen once. The chain links TRBV28 to TRBJ2-3; 11 bases agree with TRBD1. The origin of this receptor is a girl aged 2-10 years in good health and CMV-seropositive. Sequencing was carried out using PBMCs. The CDR3 here is CASSGAGQGADTQYF. The CDR3 coding sequence is TGTGCCAGCAGTGGCGCGGGACAGGGGGCAGATACGCAGTATTTT.